This is a list of T cell receptor beta chains from one sample in a study of CXCR3-negative and CXCR3-positive naive CD8 T cells. No DNA is given; TCRdb re-called the 5' RACE reads and lists each CDR3 protein once. This table holds some 130,000 distinct CDR3 sequences. Material for sequencing was naive CXCR3+ CD8+ T cells from blood. Receptors were obtained from a human donor in good health. Some clones in this sample may be carry-over from other donors' samples. The CDR3 runs from the conserved cysteine through the conserved F or W.

J: TRBJ1-5
V: TRBV24-1
CDR3: CATATGNQPQHF

J: TRBJ1-4
V: TRBV9
CDR3: CASSAIGDSEKLFF

J: TRBJ2-6
V: TRBV6-6
CDR3: CASSQGESGANVLTF

J: TRBJ2-1
V: TRBV4-3
CDR3: CASSQDRAHYNEQFF

J: TRBJ2-3
V: TRBV29-1
CDR3: CSVEGGSAGYTDTQYF

J: TRBJ2-1
V: TRBV19
CDR3: CASSILGFQGGWNEQFF

J: TRBJ2-1
V: TRBV30
CDR3: CAWSHGGISYNEQFF

J: TRBJ2-5
V: TRBV5-1
CDR3: CASSFEIRGSETQYF

J: TRBJ2-3
V: TRBV20-1
CDR3: CSARDKTGGSTDTQYF

J: TRBJ2-1
V: TRBV15
CDR3: CATSRSGTYNEQFF

J: TRBJ1-2
V: TRBV10-3
CDR3: CAISESGTGGGYTF

J: TRBJ2-5
V: TRBV15
CDR3: CATSGTGFQETQYF

J: TRBJ2-5
V: TRBV4-3
CDR3: CASSQDYSQVVQYF

J: TRBJ1-1
V: TRBV5-1
CDR3: CASSPPTGSPPSLEAFF

J: TRBJ1-1
V: TRBV2
CDR3: CASSEWRGTEAFF

J: TRBJ2-5
V: TRBV5-6
CDR3: CASSFPSGGEGETQYF

J: TRBJ2-7
V: TRBV7-9
CDR3: CASSYRVYEQYF

J: TRBJ1-4
V: TRBV15
CDR3: CATSRGAGSGEKLFF

J: TRBJ2-1
V: TRBV5-1
CDR3: CASSGGLAGPPEVVEQFF

J: TRBJ2-1
V: TRBV29-1
CDR3: CSVEVRGDYNEQFF

J: TRBJ2-1
V: TRBV5-5
CDR3: CASSEPTGISYNEQFF

J: TRBJ2-7
V: TRBV20-1
CDR3: CSASRDGLEQYF

J: TRBJ2-5
V: TRBV3-1
CDR3: CASSQEYYETQYF